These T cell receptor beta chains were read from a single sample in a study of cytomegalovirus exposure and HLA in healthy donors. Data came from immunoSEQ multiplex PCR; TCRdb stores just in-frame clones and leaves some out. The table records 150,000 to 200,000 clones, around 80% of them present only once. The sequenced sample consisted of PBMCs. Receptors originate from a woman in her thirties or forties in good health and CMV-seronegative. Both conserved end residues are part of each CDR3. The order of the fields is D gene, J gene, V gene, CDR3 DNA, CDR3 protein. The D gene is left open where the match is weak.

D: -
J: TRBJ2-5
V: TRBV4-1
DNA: TGCGCCAGCAGCCAAGATCTAAGGGGAGGAGGGGAGACCCAGTACTTC
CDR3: CASSQDLRGGGETQYF

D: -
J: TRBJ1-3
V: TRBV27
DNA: TGTGCCAGCAGTTTATGGTCCGGGGCTGGAAACACCATATATTTT
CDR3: CASSLWSGAGNTIYF

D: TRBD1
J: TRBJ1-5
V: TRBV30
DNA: TGTGCCTGGAGTCCCCGACAGGGGAGGAACCAGCCCCAGCATTTT
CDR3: CAWSPRQGRNQPQHF

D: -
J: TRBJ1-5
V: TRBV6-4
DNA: TGTGCCAGCAGTGACGGACAAAGCAATCAGCCCCAGCATTTT
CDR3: CASSDGQSNQPQHF

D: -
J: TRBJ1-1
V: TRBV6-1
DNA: TGTGCCAGCATTCGAACAGTCTCCACTGAAGCTTTCTTT
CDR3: CASIRTVSTEAFF

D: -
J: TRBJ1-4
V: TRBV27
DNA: TGTGCCAGCAGTTCAGAGCGCCCGGATGAAAAACTGTTTTTT
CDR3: CASSSERPDEKLFF

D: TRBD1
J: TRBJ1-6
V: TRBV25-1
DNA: TGTCCCCAAAGGGGGCGGACTACCTATAATTCACCCCTCCACTTT
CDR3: CPQRGRTTYNSPLHF

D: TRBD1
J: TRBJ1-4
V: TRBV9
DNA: TGTGCCAGCAGCGTCCAGGGGGCGAGGAATGAAAAACTGTTTTTT
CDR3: CASSVQGARNEKLFF

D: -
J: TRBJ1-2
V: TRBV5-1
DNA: TGCGCCAGCAGCCCCGGGTCTGATAACTATGGCTACACCTTC
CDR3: CASSPGSDNYGYTF

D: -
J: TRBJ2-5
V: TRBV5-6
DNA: TGTGCCAGCAGCTTGGCAGGTAAAGCTCCCCAAGAGACCCAGTACTTC
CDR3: CASSLAGKAPQETQYF

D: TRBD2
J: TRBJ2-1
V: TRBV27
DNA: TGTGCCAGCTCCATGGGAGGGCCTTGGGATGAGCAGTTCTTC
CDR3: CASSMGGPWDEQFF